This T cell receptor beta chain was retrieved from a study of PD-1 blockade in classical Hodgkin lymphoma. Study-level information: The nivolumab dose that patients received was 3 mg/kg, given intravenously every 2 weeks. Study-wide results and limits: Patients who began taking nivolumab under 1 year after ASCT were left out. Those achieving complete response showed baseline diversity like newly diagnosed patients.

The time point denotes: cycle 4 day 1 (C4D1), after around six weeks of nivolumab. In every patient, relapse followed autologous stem cell transplantation, while exposure to brentuximab vedotin differed. TCRdb's copy holds only in-frame clones and misses some; the assay was immunoSEQ multiplex PCR. The sample lists about 47,000 clones; 80% were seen once. The sample holds one count of this clone. Its antigen is unidentified. The length of the CDR3 is 16 residues. With 2 bases removed from V and 3 bases from J, the gap between germline ends came to 11 bases. The germline gives CDR1 MNHEY, CDR2 SVGAGI. This sample comprised peripheral blood mononuclear cells (PBMCs), obtained before the fourth cycle of nivolumab. The origin of this receptor is a human donor with classical Hodgkin lymphoma. The genes are TRBV6-5 and TRBJ2-6, with D perhaps matching TRBD1 (5 bases). CDR3 residues: CASSYQVGLGANVLTF. CDR3 DNA: TGTGCCAGCAGTTACCAGGTGGGGCTTGGGGCCAACGTCCTGACTTTC.